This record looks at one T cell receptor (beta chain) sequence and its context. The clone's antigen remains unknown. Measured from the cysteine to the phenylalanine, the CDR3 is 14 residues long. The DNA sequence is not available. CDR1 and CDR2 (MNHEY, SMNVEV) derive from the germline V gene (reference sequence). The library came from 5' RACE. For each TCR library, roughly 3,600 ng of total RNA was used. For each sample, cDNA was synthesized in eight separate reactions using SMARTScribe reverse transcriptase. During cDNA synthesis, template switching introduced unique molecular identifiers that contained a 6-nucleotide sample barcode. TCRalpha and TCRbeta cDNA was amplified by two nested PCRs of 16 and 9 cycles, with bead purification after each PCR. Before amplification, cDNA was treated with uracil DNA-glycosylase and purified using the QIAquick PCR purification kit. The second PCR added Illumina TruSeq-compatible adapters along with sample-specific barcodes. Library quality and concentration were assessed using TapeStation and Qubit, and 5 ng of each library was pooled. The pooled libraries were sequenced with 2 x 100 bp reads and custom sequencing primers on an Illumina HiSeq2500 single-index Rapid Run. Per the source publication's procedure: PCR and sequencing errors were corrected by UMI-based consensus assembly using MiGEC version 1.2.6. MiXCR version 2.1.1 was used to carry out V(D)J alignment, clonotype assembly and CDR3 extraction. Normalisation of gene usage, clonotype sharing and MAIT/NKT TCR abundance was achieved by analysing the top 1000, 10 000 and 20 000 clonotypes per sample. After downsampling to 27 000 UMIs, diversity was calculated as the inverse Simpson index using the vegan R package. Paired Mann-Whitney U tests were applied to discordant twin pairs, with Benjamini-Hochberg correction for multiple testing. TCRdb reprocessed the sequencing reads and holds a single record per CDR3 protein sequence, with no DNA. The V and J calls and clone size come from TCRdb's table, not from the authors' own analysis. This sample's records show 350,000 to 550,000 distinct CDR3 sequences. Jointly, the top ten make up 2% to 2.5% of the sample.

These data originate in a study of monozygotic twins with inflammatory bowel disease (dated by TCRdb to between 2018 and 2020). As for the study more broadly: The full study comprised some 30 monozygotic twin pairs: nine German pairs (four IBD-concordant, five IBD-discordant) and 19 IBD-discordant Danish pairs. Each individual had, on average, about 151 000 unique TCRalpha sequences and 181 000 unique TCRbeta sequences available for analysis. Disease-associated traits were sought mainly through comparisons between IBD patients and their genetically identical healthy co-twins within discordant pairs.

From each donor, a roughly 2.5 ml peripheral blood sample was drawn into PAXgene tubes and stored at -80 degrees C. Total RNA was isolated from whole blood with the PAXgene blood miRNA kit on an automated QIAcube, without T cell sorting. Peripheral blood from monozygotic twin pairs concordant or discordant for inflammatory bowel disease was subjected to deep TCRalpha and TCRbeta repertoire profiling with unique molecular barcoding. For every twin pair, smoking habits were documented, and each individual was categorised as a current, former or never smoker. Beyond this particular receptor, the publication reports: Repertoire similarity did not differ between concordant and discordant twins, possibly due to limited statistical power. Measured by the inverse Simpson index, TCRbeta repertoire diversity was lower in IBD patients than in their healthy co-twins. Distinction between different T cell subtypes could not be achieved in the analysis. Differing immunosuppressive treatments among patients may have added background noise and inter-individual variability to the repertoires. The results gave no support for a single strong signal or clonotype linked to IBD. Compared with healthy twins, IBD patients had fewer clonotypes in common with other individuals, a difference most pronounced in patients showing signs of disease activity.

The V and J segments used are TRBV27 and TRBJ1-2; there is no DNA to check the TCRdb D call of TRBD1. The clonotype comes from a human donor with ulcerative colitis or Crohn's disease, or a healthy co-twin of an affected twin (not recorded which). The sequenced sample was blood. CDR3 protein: CASSFRQGPYGYTF.